A selection of T cell receptor beta chains follows, all from one sample in a study of cytomegalovirus exposure and HLA in healthy donors. Sequencing used immunoSEQ multiplex PCR; TCRdb keeps in-frame clones, though not all of them. The table includes about 77,000 clones, roughly 80% detected once. Sample: PBMCs. The receptor source for this set is a woman between 35 and 50 years old in good health and CMV-seronegative. Each CDR3 is given with its conserved first and last residue. D genes are given only for firm matches. Where a row states a size, it is once, few, many or the class of an expanded clone; other rows omit it.

DNA	CDR3	size	J	D	V
TGTGCCAGCAGCTCGGGACAGTTGAACACTGAAGCTTTCTTT	CASSSGQLNTEAFF	few	TRBJ1-1	TRBD1	TRBV14
TGTGCCGAGGGACAGGGGCCAAACTATGGCTACACCTTC	CAEGQGPNYGYTF	NA	TRBJ1-2	TRBD1	TRBV6-1
TGTGCCAGCAGTGAAGGACCAGGGACAGGGGGATTTAGCAATCAGCCCCAGCATTTT	CASSEGPGTGGFSNQPQHF	NA	TRBJ1-5	TRBD1	TRBV6-1
TGTGCTAGTGTCCCCGGACAGGCCTACAATGAGCAGTTCTTC	CASVPGQAYNEQFF	NA	TRBJ2-1	TRBD1	TRBV12-5
TGTGCCAGTAGTAAGTTGGCTGTCGGGAATTCACCCCTCCACTTT	CASSKLAVGNSPLHF	few	TRBJ1-6	NA	TRBV19
TGCAGCGTCAACTCCGGGACAGGTCCCTACGAGCAGTACTTC	CSVNSGTGPYEQYF	NA	TRBJ2-7	TRBD1	TRBV29-1
TGTGCCAGCAGCGTAGAAGGGACAGGTACTTCGATGCAGTACTTC	CASSVEGTGTSMQYF	NA	TRBJ2-7	TRBD1	TRBV9
TGTGCCAGCAGAACCGGGACTAGCGGAAGCTCCTACAATGAGCAGTTCTTC	CASRTGTSGSSYNEQFF	once	TRBJ2-1	TRBD2	TRBV2
TGTGCCAGCAGGGACAGGGGTGTGGGCAATCAGCCCCAGCATTTT	CASRDRGVGNQPQHF	NA	TRBJ1-5	TRBD1	TRBV6-6
TGTGCCAGCAGCTTCCTCCAAGAGACCCAGTACTTC	CASSFLQETQYF	NA	TRBJ2-5	NA	TRBV7-2
TGTGCCAGCAGCTTACAGCGGCGGGAGAATAATGAGCAGTTCTTC	CASSLQRRENNEQFF	NA	TRBJ2-1	TRBD2	TRBV7-2
TGTGCCAGCAGTTCCCGCCGACAGGGGGCGTTGAGCGTTCCTGGGGCCAACGTCCTGACTTTC	CASSSRRQGALSVPGANVLTF	NA	TRBJ2-6	TRBD1	TRBV28
TGTGCCATCAGTGAGGGACTAGCGGGAGTAACTGGGGCCAACGTCCTGACTTTC	CAISEGLAGVTGANVLTF	NA	TRBJ2-6	TRBD2	TRBV10-3
TGTGCCGGCAGTTACGGGACAGGGGCCACAGATACGCAGTATTTT	CAGSYGTGATDTQYF	NA	TRBJ2-3	TRBD1	TRBV6-5
TGTGCCAGCAGCTTACTCGACACCGGGGAGCTGTTTTTT	CASSLLDTGELFF	few	TRBJ2-2	NA	TRBV7-3
TGTGCCAGCAGCGTGGGACTAGCGGGAAGGGGGAGATTCTACAATGAGCAGTTCTTC	CASSVGLAGRGRFYNEQFF	NA	TRBJ2-1	TRBD2	TRBV7-2
TGTGCCAGCAGCTTAGGGGACAGGGTCAACACTGAAGCTTTCTTT	CASSLGDRVNTEAFF	NA	TRBJ1-1	TRBD1	TRBV7-8
TGTGCCAGCAGCGGGACAGGAAGTCGCGCCAAAAACATTCAGTACTTC	CASSGTGSRAKNIQYF	NA	TRBJ2-4	TRBD1	TRBV5-4
TGCGCCAGCAGTACAGGTTACAATGAGCAGTTCTTC	CASSTGYNEQFF	once	TRBJ2-1	NA	TRBV10-1
TGTGCCAGCAGCACAGAACCGGATCCGGATACGCAGTATTTT	CASSTEPDPDTQYF	NA	TRBJ2-3	NA	TRBV5-8
TGCGCCAGCAGCGAGGATGGTCTCTATGGCTACACCTTC	CASSEDGLYGYTF	NA	TRBJ1-2	NA	TRBV5-1
TGCGCCAGCAGCTCGGTGGGGTTGGGACAGAACGACGAGCAGTACTTC	CASSSVGLGQNDEQYF	NA	TRBJ2-7	TRBD1	TRBV5-1
TGCGCCAGCAGCCAAGATAGCGGTAGCACAGATACGCAGTATTTT	CASSQDSGSTDTQYF	NA	TRBJ2-3	NA	TRBV4-3
TGTGCCAGCAGCTTGATGGGGGGGGGCCACGAGCAGTACTTC	CASSLMGGGHEQYF	NA	TRBJ2-7	NA	TRBV5-4
TGTGCCAGCAGCGCGCCGGGACAGGGTATCGCTGAAGCTTTCTTT	CASSAPGQGIAEAFF	NA	TRBJ1-1	TRBD1	TRBV9
TGCGCCAGCAGCCTATACCGGACCGGGAGCTATGGCTACACCTTC	CASSLYRTGSYGYTF	NA	TRBJ1-2	NA	TRBV4-1
TGTGCCAGTAGTATAGAGGCGGGAATAAGCTCCTACGAGCAGTACTTC	CASSIEAGISSYEQYF	NA	TRBJ2-7	NA	TRBV19
TGCGCCAGCAGCCAAATGGCGGGGGGCTACAATGAGCAGTTCTTC	CASSQMAGGYNEQFF	NA	TRBJ2-1	TRBD2	TRBV4-3
TGTGCCAGCAGTGTCGGGGGATACAATGAGCAGTTCTTC	CASSVGGYNEQFF	NA	TRBJ2-1	NA	TRBV2
TGTGCCAGCAGTACCAGACGGGGACTAGCGGGTAACAATGAGCAGTTCTTC	CASSTRRGLAGNNEQFF	NA	TRBJ2-1	TRBD2	TRBV27
TGTGCCAGCGAAAGCCAGGGTGAGACCCAGTACTTC	CASESQGETQYF	NA	TRBJ2-5	NA	TRBV7-2
TGTGCCAGCAGTGAAGGGGGGGGAGGCACTGAAGCTTTCTTT	CASSEGGGGTEAFF	NA	TRBJ1-1	NA	TRBV6-1
TGTGCCAGCAGTGAATCCAGAAGCGGGGACACTGAAGCTTTCTTT	CASSESRSGDTEAFF	NA	TRBJ1-1	NA	TRBV25-1
TGTGCCAGCAGCTTAGGGCGGGGGGCTGAGACCCAGTACTTC	CASSLGRGAETQYF	once	TRBJ2-5	TRBD2	TRBV7-7
TGTGCCAGCAGCTTTCACAGGCTCCCTGAAGCTTTCTTT	CASSFHRLPEAFF	NA	TRBJ1-1	NA	TRBV5-8
TGTGCCAGCAGCAAACCGGACAGGTACCAAGAGACCCAGTACTTC	CASSKPDRYQETQYF	few	TRBJ2-5	NA	TRBV21-1
TGTGCCAGCTCACTATACAGGGATCCCGGGGAGCTGTTTTTT	CASSLYRDPGELFF	NA	TRBJ2-2	NA	TRBV18
TGTGCCAGCAGCGTCACAGGGAACTCTAACTATGGCTACACCTTC	CASSVTGNSNYGYTF	NA	TRBJ1-2	NA	TRBV9
TGTGCCACCAGCAGAGAGTTCCAGGGCTATGGCTACACCTTC	CATSREFQGYGYTF	NA	TRBJ1-2	NA	TRBV15
TGTGCCAGTAGTGGGGCACGGGGGGCTGATGAGCAGTTCTTC	CASSGARGADEQFF	NA	TRBJ2-1	NA	TRBV19
TGTGCCAGCAGCTCTCGGGAGGGCCGGGATACGCAGTATTTT	CASSSREGRDTQYF	NA	TRBJ2-3	TRBD2	TRBV7-2
TGTGCCAGTAGTATGGGCGCGGGAAACACAGATACGCAGTATTTT	CASSMGAGNTDTQYF	few	TRBJ2-3	NA	TRBV19